This T cell receptor (beta chain) was captured in a study of cytomegalovirus exposure and HLA in healthy donors. Whole-study context: Earlier results showed roughly 120 million unique TCR beta sequences derived from some 180 million T cells. Whole-study results and caveats: Cytomegalovirus status was reportedly diagnosed by the classifier with high sensitivity and specificity. Most TCR sequences proved rare, with some public TCRs found in many donors.

The PCR had 60 Vbeta and 13 Jbeta primers. Assay used: immunoSEQ multiplex PCR; TCRdb lists only in-frame clones, some missing. The repertoire holds some 140,000 clones, with roughly 80% as singletons. Points on this clone: Its antigen is still unknown.

Germline V gene sequence: CDR1 LNHNV, CDR2 YYDKDF (reference sequence). This CDR3 spans 16 amino acids. The V and J ends lost 4 bases and 0 bases, in that order; junction bases with no gene match: 8. This chain links TRBV15 with TRBJ2-5; 7 bases line up with TRBD1. The TCR comes from a man aged 18 to 30 in good health and CMV-seronegative. The sequenced material came from PBMCs. CDR3 amino acids: CATSTPGQQDQETQYF. The CDR3 nucleotides read TGTGCCACCAGCACGCCGGGACAGCAGGACCAAGAGACCCAGTACTTC.